This T cell receptor beta chain was retrieved from a study of T cells in Graves' hyperthyroidism and ophthalmopathy. This clonotype appeared a few times. This CDR3 spans 16 amino acids. Germline lookup yields CDR1 LGHNA and CDR2 YNFKEQ. V gave up 1 base and J gave up 0 bases, with 13 bases separating them. Diagnoses were made from clinical symptoms, serum measures (thyroxine and TRAb), thyroid ultrasound and orbital computed tomography. The TCR beta CDR3 regions underwent amplification using RNA transcripts as the source. The study used the HTBI primer set for a first-round RT-PCR of the TCR CDR3. MiXCR was run by TCRdb on the multiplex PCR reads, yielding one entry per CDR3 protein. In the table there are 800,000 or so distinct CDR3 sequences, approximately 40% of which are singletons.

The chain is built from TRBV4-2 and TRBJ2-7; D possibly corresponds to TRBD2 (5 bases). The sequence was collected from a man aged 18 to 29 with Graves' hyperthyroidism. The sample taken for sequencing was blood. CDR3 sequence reads: CASSQGVRGSSYEQYF. In DNA form, the CDR3 reads TGTGCCAGCAGCCAAGGGGTACGCGGGTCCTCCTACGAGCAGTACTTC.